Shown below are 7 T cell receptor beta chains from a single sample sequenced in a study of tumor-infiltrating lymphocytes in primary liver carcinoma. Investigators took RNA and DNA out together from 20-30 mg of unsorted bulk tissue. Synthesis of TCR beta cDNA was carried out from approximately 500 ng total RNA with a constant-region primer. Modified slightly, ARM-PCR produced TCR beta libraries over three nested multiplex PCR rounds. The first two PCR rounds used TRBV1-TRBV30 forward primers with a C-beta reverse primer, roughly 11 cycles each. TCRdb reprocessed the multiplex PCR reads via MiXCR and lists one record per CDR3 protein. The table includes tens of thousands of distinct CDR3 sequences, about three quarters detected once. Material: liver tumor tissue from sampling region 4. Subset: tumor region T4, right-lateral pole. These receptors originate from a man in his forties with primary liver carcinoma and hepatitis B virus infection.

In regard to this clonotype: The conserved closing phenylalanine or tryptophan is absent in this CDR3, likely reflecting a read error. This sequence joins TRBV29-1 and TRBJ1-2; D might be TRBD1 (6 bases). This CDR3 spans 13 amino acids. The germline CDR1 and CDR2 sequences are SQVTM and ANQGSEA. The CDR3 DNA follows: TGCAACGTTGAAGGGGGTTCAATGCATGGTTACACCCTC. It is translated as CNVEGGSMHGYTL.

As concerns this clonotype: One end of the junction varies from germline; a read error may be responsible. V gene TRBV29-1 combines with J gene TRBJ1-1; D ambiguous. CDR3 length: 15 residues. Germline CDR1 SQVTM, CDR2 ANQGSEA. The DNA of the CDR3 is TGCAGCGTTGAAGAGGGGTTGGGAATGAACACTGAAGCTTTCTTC. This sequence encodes CSVEEGLGMNTEAFF.

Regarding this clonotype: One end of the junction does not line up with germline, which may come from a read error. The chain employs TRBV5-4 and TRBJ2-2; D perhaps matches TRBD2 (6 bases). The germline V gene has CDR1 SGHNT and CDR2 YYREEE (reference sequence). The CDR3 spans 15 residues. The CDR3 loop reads CASSSNWDLTGKLFF. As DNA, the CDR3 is TGTGCCAGCAGCTCGAACTGGGACTTAACCGGGAAGCTGTTTTTT.

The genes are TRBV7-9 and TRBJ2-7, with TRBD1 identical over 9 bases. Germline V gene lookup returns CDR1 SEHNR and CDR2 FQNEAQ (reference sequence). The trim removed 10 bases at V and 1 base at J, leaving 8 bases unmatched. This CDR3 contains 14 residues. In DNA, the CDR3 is TGTGCCAACAGGCCCGGGACAGGGTCCTACGAGCAGTACGTC. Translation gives CANRPGTGSYEQYV.

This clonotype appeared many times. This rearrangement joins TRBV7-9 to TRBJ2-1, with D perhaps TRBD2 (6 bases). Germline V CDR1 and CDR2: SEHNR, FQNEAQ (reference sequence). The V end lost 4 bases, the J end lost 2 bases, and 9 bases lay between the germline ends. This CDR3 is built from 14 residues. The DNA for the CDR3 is TGTGCCAGCAGCTCTAAGCGGGCCTACAATGAGCAGTTCTTC. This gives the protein CASSSKRAYNEQFF.

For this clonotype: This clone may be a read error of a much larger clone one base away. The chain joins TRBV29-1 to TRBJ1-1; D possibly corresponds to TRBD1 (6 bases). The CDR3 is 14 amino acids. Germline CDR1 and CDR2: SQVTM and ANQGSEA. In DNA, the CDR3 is TGCAGCGTCGTCAGAGGGGGGGTGAACACTGAAGCTTCCTTT. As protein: CSVVRGGVNTEASF. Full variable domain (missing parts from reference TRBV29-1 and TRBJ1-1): SAVISQKPSRDICQRGTSLTIQCQVDSQVTMMFWYRQQPGQSLTLIATANQGSEATYESGFVIDKFPISRPNLTFSTLTVSNMSPEDSSIYLCSVVRGGVNTEASFGQGTRLTVV.

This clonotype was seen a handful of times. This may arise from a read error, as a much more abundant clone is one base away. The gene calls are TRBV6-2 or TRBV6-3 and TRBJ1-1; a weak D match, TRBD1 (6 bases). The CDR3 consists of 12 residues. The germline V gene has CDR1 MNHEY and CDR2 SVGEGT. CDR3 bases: TGTGCCAGCAGGGGGAGGGGGGGTGAAACTTTCTTT. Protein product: CASRGRGGETFF.